This entry lists 12 T cell receptor beta chains sequenced from one sample in a study of regulatory T cells in long-lasting Graves disease. Library construction for TCR beta used iRepertoire HTBI primers and Arm-PCR of CDR3 regions. Using its own MiXCR run on the multiplex PCR reads, TCRdb lists one record per CDR3 protein. The table shows under 250,000 distinct CDR3 sequences, with 20% occurring only once. Specified time point: newly diagnosed GD, antithyroid drugs for less than 3 months. Researchers made the TCR library from RNA that was extracted from PBMCs. Sequences were derived from peripheral blood mononuclear cells (PBMCs), sampled at new diagnosis, from a patient treated with antithyroid drugs. The receptor source for this set is a female donor with Graves disease.

This clonotype has a count of ten or more. V usage is TRBV20-1 and J usage is TRBJ1-5, with D possibly being TRBD1 (6 bases). CDR3 length: 15 residues. The germline V gene has CDR1 DFQATT and CDR2 SNEGSKA (reference sequence). With 5 bases removed from V and 1 base from J, the gap between germline ends came to 15 bases. The CDR3 DNA sequence: TGCAGTGCTCCCGGGACATTAAACAGCAATCAGCCCCAGCATTTT. Translated, it gives CSAPGTLNSNQPQHF.

This clonotype was seen ten or more times. The chain joins TRBV10-3 to TRBJ2-1, with 12 bases fitting TRBD1. The V gene's germline CDR1 is ENHRY and CDR2 SYGVKD. This CDR3 contains 15 residues. V gave up 7 bases and J gave up 7 bases; unmatched junction bases: 8. CDR3 nucleotide sequence: TGTGCCATCACAAGCGGGACAGGGGGCTGGAATGAGCAGTTCTTC. This codes for CAITSGTGGWNEQFF.

The chain links TRBV20-1 to TRBJ1-1, with 8 bases fitting TRBD1. This CDR3 contains 16 residues. Germline V gives CDR1 DFQATT, CDR2 SNEGSKA (reference sequence). Trimming took 0 bases from V and 6 from J; bases not matched to a gene: 12. The CDR3 sequence is CSARDGRTGTKAEAFF. CDR3 nucleotide sequence: TGCAGTGCTAGAGATGGCCGGACAGGGACGAAGGCTGAAGCTTTCTTT.

This clonotype was picked up many times. This chain uses TRBV20-1 with TRBJ1-5; 10 bases match TRBD1. CDR3 length: 15 amino acids. Germline values: CDR1 DFQATT, CDR2 SNEGSKA (reference sequence). The CDR3 nucleotides are TGCAGCGTAAAGCCCGGGACAGGGGCCTCGGGGACCCAGCATTTT. Amino acid sequence: CSVKPGTGASGTQHF.

In the case of this clonotype: A far larger clone lies a single base away; this is likely a read error. The gene calls are TRBV9 and TRBJ2-5; D ambiguous. Germline V gene sequence: CDR1 SGDLS, CDR2 YYNGEE. V lost 1 base and J 5 bases, leaving 6 bases between the germline ends. CDR3 length: 12 amino acids. CDR3 nucleotides: TGTGCCAGCAGCGTATCAGGCGAGACCCAGTACTTC. This gives the protein CASSVSGETQYF.

The chain joins TRBV5-1 to TRBJ2-7; no reliable D call. CDR1 and CDR2 (germline): SGHRS, YFSETQ. Trimming left V 4 bases short and J 5 bases short, with 13 bases between. The CDR3 contains 13 residues. The CDR3 loop is CASSRTETHEQYF. The CDR3 coding sequence is TGCGCCAGCAGCCGCACAGAGACCCACGAGCAGTACTTC.

This clonotype was observed at least ten times. V usage is TRBV7-6 and J usage is TRBJ2-1, with D uncertain. V lost 5 bases and J 11 bases, leaving 13 bases between the germline ends. Germline V gives CDR1 SGHVS, CDR2 FNYEAQ. The CDR3 loop spans 12 amino acids. This chain's CDR3 is CASSQNSDQQFF. As DNA, the CDR3 is TGTGCCAGCAGCCAAAACTCGGACCAGCAGTTCTTC. Full variable domain (rest looked up from reference TRBV7-6 and TRBJ2-1): GAGVSQSPRYKVTKRGQDVALRCDPISGHVSLYWYRQALGQGPEFLTYFNYEAQQDKSGLPNDRFSAERPEGSISTLTIQRTEQRDSAMYRCASSQNSDQQFFGPGTRLTVL.

The sample holds many counts of this clonotype. The genes are TRBV6-1 and TRBJ1-3, with D uncertain. Germline values: CDR1 MNHNS, CDR2 SASEGT. Trimming removed 6 bases from V and 0 bases from J, with 12 bases in between. The CDR3 contains 15 residues. The CDR3 sequence is CASRSQDLSGNTIYF. For the CDR3, the DNA is TGTGCCAGCAGGAGCCAGGACCTCTCTGGAAACACCATATATTTT.

This clonotype was observed many times. The rearrangement uses TRBV19 and TRBJ2-1; D is uncertain. This CDR3 spans 12 amino acids. V dropped 1 base and J dropped 8 bases, with 6 bases sitting between them. Germline V gene data show CDR1 as LNHDA and CDR2 as SQIVND (reference sequence). DNA for the CDR3: TGTGCCAGTAGTATAGGTACTCATGAGCAGTTCTTC. Amino acid sequence: CASSIGTHEQFF.

This clonotype was detected ten times or more. The genes are TRBV7-8 and TRBJ2-7; no reliable D call. V shed 7 bases and J shed 4 bases, with 20 bases lying between them. Germline V gene sequence: CDR1 SGHVS, CDR2 FQNEAQ. The CDR3 extends over 15 amino acids. The CDR3 sequence: CASTFTSDPGYEQYF. CDR3 in DNA: TGTGCCAGCACGTTCACCTCTGACCCGGGTTACGAGCAGTACTTC.

This clonotype has only a few counts. The chain combines TRBV9 with TRBJ2-7, with unresolved D. The CDR3 loop spans 14 amino acids. Trimming cost V 0 bases and J 6 bases, with 13 bases left between them. Germline CDR1 SGDLS, CDR2 YYNGEE. The CDR3 loop reads CASSVGLYGVEQYF. The CDR3 nucleotides are TGTGCCAGCAGCGTAGGGTTATACGGAGTCGAGCAGTACTTC.

This clonotype was observed a few times. It may be a read error: a sequence one base away is much more abundant. The V and J genes are TRBV7-9 and TRBJ2-1, with D possibly matching TRBD2 (6 bases). In germline, CDR1 is SEHNR, CDR2 FQNEAQ (reference sequence). This CDR3 region has 14 residues. CDR3 amino acids: CASSLAGEVGEQSF. CDR3 coding DNA: TGTGCCAGCAGCTTAGCGGGGGAGGTGGGTGAGCAGTCCTTC.